These 21 T cell receptor beta chains originate from one sample sequenced in a study of T cell repertoires in cytomegalovirus infection. TCRdb ran MiXCR on the reads and lists one entry per CDR3 protein. The sample carries approximately 1,000,000 distinct CDR3 sequences, 31% recorded once. For these receptors, no antigen is known. The material was cultured CD8+ T cells from PBMCs, obtained from culture after CMV antigen stimulation. These receptors all come from a human donor in good health (CMV status not recorded). Some clones in this sample may be carry-over from other donors' samples.

This CDR3 is CASSQGNSAAWEQFF. CDR3 nucleotides: TGTGCCAGCAGCCAAGGAAATAGCGCGGCATGGGAGCAGTTCTTC. V gene TRBV4-2 combines with J gene TRBJ2-1; perhaps TRBD2 as D (5 bases). Germline CDR1 is LGHNA and CDR2 is YNFKEQ. The V and J ends lost 1 base and 10 bases respectively, with 17 bases between them. This CDR3 spans 15 amino acids.

In this sample, this clonotype turned up a few times. The chain joins TRBV6-2 or TRBV6-3 to TRBJ2-5; 7 bases are a match to TRBD1. The CDR3 is 18 amino acids. Germline values: CDR1 MNHEY, CDR2 SVGEGT. V gave up 2 bases and J gave up 5 bases; unmatched junction bases: 17. The CDR3 DNA sequence: TGTGCCAGCAGTTACCGGGACAGCCGTAAACCTACGTACGAGACCCAGTACTTC. Its protein product is CASSYRDSRKPTYETQYF.

This clonotype was seen more than once but under ten times. This sequence joins TRBV4-1 and TRBJ1-1; D uncertain. The CDR3 extends over 16 amino acids. CDR1 and CDR2 (germline): MGHRA, YSYEKL. Trimming stripped 0 bases from V and 1 base from J, with 12 bases between. CDR3: CASSQDKGIQNTEAFF. The CDR3 DNA reads TGCGCCAGCAGCCAAGATAAGGGTATCCAGAACACTGAAGCTTTCTTT.

The CDR3 is CASSERKARWDTEAFF. Written as DNA, the CDR3 is TGTGCCAGCAGTGAACGAAAGGCCAGGTGGGACACTGAAGCTTTCTTT. V and J are TRBV6-1 and TRBJ1-1, with D unclear. The germline V gene encodes CDR1 MNHNS and CDR2 SASEGT. The V and J ends lost 2 bases and 3 bases respectively, with 16 bases between them. This CDR3 has 16 residues.

CDR3 protein: CASSFRDTAHTEAFF. The CDR3 bases are TGTGCCAGCAGCTTCCGGGACACCGCCCACACTGAAGCTTTCTTT. J is TRBJ1-1 and V is TRBV7-6; D might be TRBD1 (6 bases). V lost 3 bases, J lost 3 bases, and 14 bases lay in between. CDR1 and CDR2 (germline): SGHVS, FNYEAQ. The CDR3 contains 15 residues.

This clonotype has only a few counts. The rearrangement uses TRBV11-2 and TRBJ2-3, with 8 positions matching TRBD1. The CDR3 consists of 16 residues. The V gene end was trimmed by 0 bases and the J gene end by 5 bases; junction bases not matched to a gene: 7. The germline CDR1 and CDR2 sequences are SGHAT and FQNNGV. CDR3 amino acids: CASSLEAGGLRDTQYF. DNA for the CDR3: TGTGCCAGCAGCTTAGAGGCAGGGGGCTTGAGAGATACGCAGTATTTT.

The table lists this clonotype with a few counts. The chain combines TRBV4-1 with TRBJ1-1; tentatively, D is TRBD1 (5 bases). CDR3 length: 16 amino acids. Germline V gives CDR1 MGHRA, CDR2 YSYEKL. V was clipped by 0 bases and J by 3 bases, with 14 bases between them. CDR3 DNA sequence: TGCGCCAGCAGCCAAGATATTTCCGGGACGTACACTGAAGCTTTCTTT. Its protein is CASSQDISGTYTEAFF.

V usage is TRBV7-9 and J usage is TRBJ1-3; D gene ambiguous. Trimming removed 5 bases from V and 0 bases from J, with 8 bases in between. This CDR3 is built from 14 residues. Germline CDR1 reads SEHNR; CDR2 reads FQNEAQ (reference sequence). The CDR3 DNA reads as TGTGCCAGCAGCGGTAGCCCCTCTGGAAACACCATATATTTT. Encoded protein: CASSGSPSGNTIYF. The full variable domain, with the rest looked up from reference TRBV7-9 and TRBJ1-3, is DTGVSQNPRHKITKRGQNVTFRCDPISEHNRLYWYRQTLGQGPEFLTYFQNEAQLEKSRLLSDRFSAERPKGSFSTLEIQRTEQGDSAMYLCASSGSPSGNTIYFGEGSWLTVV.

Points on this clonotype: Possible read error: a much larger clone is one base away. The chain carries TRBV7-6 and TRBJ2-7; D remains unclear. This CDR3 contains 12 residues. CDR1 SGHVS and CDR2 FNYEAQ come from the germline V gene. The CDR3 loop is CASCLDRYEQYF. In DNA, the CDR3 is TGTGCCAGCTGCTTAGACCGCTACGAGCAGTACTTC.

The J gene is TRBJ2-2, the V gene TRBV29-1; D is undetermined. The CDR3 is 12 residues long. Deletions cut 4 bases from V and 1 base from J, with 4 bases between. Germline V lookup: CDR1 SQVTM, CDR2 ANQGSEA. DNA for the CDR3: TGCAGCGTTGCCGGGAACACCGGGGAGCTGTTTTTT. Encoded protein: CSVAGNTGELFF.

This clonotype was recorded a few times. The chain couples TRBV4-2 to TRBJ1-2, with a weak D call TRBD1 (5 bases). CDR3 size: 14 residues. V lost 3 bases, J lost 6 bases, and 14 bases lay in between. Per the germline V gene, CDR1 is LGHNA and CDR2 is YNFKEQ. CDR3 DNA sequence: TGTGCCAGCAGCCACCGGGACTTCAGGGATGGCTACACCTTC. Translated: CASSHRDFRDGYTF.

J is TRBJ2-7 and V is TRBV5-6; 15 nucleotides line up with TRBD2. The CDR3 consists of 18 residues. The germline V gene encodes CDR1 SGHDT and CDR2 YYEEEE. The V gene end was trimmed by 3 bases and the J gene end by 2 bases; junction bases not matched to a gene: 9. The CDR3 sequence is CASSSRIGLAGGTYEQYV. For the CDR3, the DNA is TGTGCCAGCAGCTCGCGAATTGGACTAGCGGGGGGGACCTACGAGCAGTACGTC.

This clonotype was counted between two and nine times. This chain connects TRBV7-9 to TRBJ1-5; D gene uncertain. Per germline, CDR1 SEHNR and CDR2 FQNEAQ (reference sequence). The CDR3 length is 14 residues. V gave up 5 bases and J gave up 1 base, with 9 bases separating them. The CDR3 protein is CASSTWESNQPQHF. CDR3 DNA: TGTGCCAGCAGCACTTGGGAAAGCAATCAGCCCCAGCATTTT.

The rearrangement joins TRBV7-8 to TRBJ2-7; D is uncertain. Looked up from germline, CDR1 is SGHVS and CDR2 is FQNEAQ. CDR3 size: 12 residues. V was pared by 5 bases and J by 3 bases, with 8 bases between. This CDR3 reads CASSPGDYEQYF. CDR3 DNA sequence: TGTGCCAGCAGCCCAGGTGACTACGAGCAGTACTTC.

This clonotype was detected only a few times. For the CDR3, the DNA is TGTGCCAGCAGCTTAGGGACAGGGGTAGCCAAAAACATTCAGTACTTC. As protein: CASSLGTGVAKNIQYF. The chain joins TRBV7-9 to TRBJ2-4, with 9 bases matching TRBD1. Germline V gene lookup returns CDR1 SEHNR and CDR2 FQNEAQ (reference sequence). This CDR3 spans 16 amino acids. The trim removed 1 base at V and 0 bases at J, leaving 1 base unmatched.

This clonotype was counted many times. The rearrangement joins TRBV7-6 to TRBJ2-5, with D possibly matching TRBD1 (5 bases). V gave up 6 bases and J gave up 5 bases, with 10 bases separating them. The CDR3 contains 12 residues. The germline CDR1 and CDR2 sequences are SGHVS and FNYEAQ. Here the CDR3 DNA reads TGTGCCAGCAGACAGGACGGGGAGACCCAGTACTTC. As protein: CASRQDGETQYF.

Ten or more counts support this clonotype. The V call is TRBV7-9, the J call TRBJ1-5, with 8 bases aligning to TRBD1. The CDR3 covers 20 residues. Germline CDR1 SEHNR, CDR2 FQNEAQ (reference sequence). V lost 5 bases and J lost 4; bases outside the gene matches: 22. In DNA, the CDR3 is TGTGCCAGCAGCCCAGGGGTGTGGGGGACAGGACCCTCTAAGAATCAGCCCCAGCATTTT. It encodes CASSPGVWGTGPSKNQPQHF. Supplemented by reference TRBV7-9 and TRBJ1-5, the full variable domain reads DTGVSQNPRHKITKRGQNVTFRCDPISEHNRLYWYRQTLGQGPEFLTYFQNEAQLEKSRLLSDRFSAERPKGSFSTLEIQRTEQGDSAMYLCASSPGVWGTGPSKNQPQHFGDGTRLSIL.

This clonotype was found once. One base away lies a much larger clone, so this may be a sequencing read error. The chain joins TRBV7-2 to TRBJ2-1, with TRBD1 identical over 11 bases. J was trimmed by 9 bases and V by 2 bases; bases with no gene match: 6. CDR3 length: 15 residues. The germline V gene encodes CDR1 SGHTA and CDR2 FQGNSA. CDR3 amino acids: CASSLRDRGYGEQFF. The CDR3 coding sequence is TGTGCCAGCAGCTTACGGGACAGGGGGTACGGTGAGCAGTTCTTC.

CDR3: CASSETGGAVGYTF. In DNA, the CDR3 is TGTGCCAGCAGTGAAACAGGGGGCGCGGTAGGCTACACCTTC. The chain combines TRBV25-1 with TRBJ1-2, with 9 bases lining up with TRBD1. The CDR3 length is 14 residues. CDR1 and CDR2 (germline): MGHDK, SYGVNS. The V gene end was trimmed by 2 bases and the J gene end by 8 bases; junction bases not matched to a gene: 6.

The CDR3 protein is CASSRDREDGNTEAFF. The CDR3 DNA is TGTGCCAGTTCTCGCGACAGGGAAGATGGGAACACTGAAGCTTTCTTT. The chain joins TRBV19 to TRBJ1-1, with 7 bases fitting TRBD1. Trimming took 8 bases from V and 1 from J; bases not matched to a gene: 13. The CDR3 sequence is 16 residues long. Germline assignment: CDR1 LNHDA and CDR2 SQIVND (reference sequence).

In DNA form, the CDR3 reads TGCGCCAGCAGCCAAGGGAAGATGGACGGCTACACCTTC. Translation: CASSQGKMDGYTF. This chain links TRBV4-3 with TRBJ1-2; D is unclear. This CDR3 is 13 amino acids long. Germline V gene data show CDR1 as LGHNA and CDR2 as YSLEER. V lost 1 base and J 8 bases, leaving 11 bases between the germline ends.